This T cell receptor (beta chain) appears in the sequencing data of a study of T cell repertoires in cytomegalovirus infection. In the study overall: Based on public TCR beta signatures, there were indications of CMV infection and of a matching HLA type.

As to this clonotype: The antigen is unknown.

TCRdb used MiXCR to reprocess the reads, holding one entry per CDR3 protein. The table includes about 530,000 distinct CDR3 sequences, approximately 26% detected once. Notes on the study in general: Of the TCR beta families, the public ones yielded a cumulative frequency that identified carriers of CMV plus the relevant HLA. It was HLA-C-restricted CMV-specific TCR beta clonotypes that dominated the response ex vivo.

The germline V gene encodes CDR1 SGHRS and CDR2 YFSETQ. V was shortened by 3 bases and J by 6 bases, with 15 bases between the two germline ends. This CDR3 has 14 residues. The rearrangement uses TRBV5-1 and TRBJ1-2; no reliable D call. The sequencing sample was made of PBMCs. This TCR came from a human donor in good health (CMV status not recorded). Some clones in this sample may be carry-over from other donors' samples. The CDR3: CASSSGRSGNGYTF. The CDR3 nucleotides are TGCGCCAGCAGCTCTGGCCGGTCGGGGAATGGCTACACCTTC.